This T cell receptor beta chain was recorded in a study of blood T cell repertoires in COVID-19. Across the study: COVID-19 samples from acute and convalescent phases originated in the United States, Italy and Spain.

J gave up 5 bases and V 0 bases, and 7 bases lay outside the gene matches. CDR3 size: 17 residues. Germline V gene sequence: CDR1 SGHNT, CDR2 YYREEE (reference sequence). Sequencing used immunoSEQ multiplex PCR; TCRdb keeps in-frame clones, though not all of them. The data contain 250,000 to 350,000 clones, about 88% of them singletons. The Seattle site enrolled patients during active infection and followed them longitudinally. The receptor comes from a human donor with COVID-19, enrolled during active disease. The donor label of this sample is uncertain. V gene TRBV5-4 combines with J gene TRBJ2-2, with 10 bases fitting TRBD2. Sequencing input: peripheral blood. CDR3 in amino acids: CASSLEALAGRTGELFF. The CDR3 DNA reads TGTGCCAGCAGCTTGGAGGCACTAGCGGGGAGGACCGGGGAGCTGTTTTTT.